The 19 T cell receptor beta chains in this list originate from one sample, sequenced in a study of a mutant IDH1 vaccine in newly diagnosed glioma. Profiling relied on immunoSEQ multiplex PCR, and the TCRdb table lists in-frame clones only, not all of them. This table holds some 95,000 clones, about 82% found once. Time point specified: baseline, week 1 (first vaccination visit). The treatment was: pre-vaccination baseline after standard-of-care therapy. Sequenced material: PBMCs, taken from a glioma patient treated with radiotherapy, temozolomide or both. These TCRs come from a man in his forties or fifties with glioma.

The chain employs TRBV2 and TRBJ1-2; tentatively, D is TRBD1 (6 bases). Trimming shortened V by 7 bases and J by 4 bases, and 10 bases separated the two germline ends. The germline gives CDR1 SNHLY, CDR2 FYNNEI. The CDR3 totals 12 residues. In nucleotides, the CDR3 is TGTGCCAGCAAGGCAGGGGTCTATGGCTACACCTTC. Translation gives CASKAGVYGYTF.

The CDR3 spells CASSTPTGGSYEQYF. CDR3 in DNA: TGTGCCAGCAGTACGCCGACAGGGGGATCATACGAGCAGTACTTC. The V gene is TRBV27, the J gene TRBJ2-7, with 9 nucleotides matching TRBD1. Germline V gene data show CDR1 as MNHEY and CDR2 as SMNVEV (reference sequence). Unmatched junction bases numbered 9, after V lost 5 bases and J lost 4 bases. The CDR3 has 15 residues.

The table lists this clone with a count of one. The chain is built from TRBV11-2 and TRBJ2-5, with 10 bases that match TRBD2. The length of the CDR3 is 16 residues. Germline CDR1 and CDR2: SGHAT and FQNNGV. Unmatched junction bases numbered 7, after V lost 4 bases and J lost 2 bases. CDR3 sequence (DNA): TGTGCCAGCAGCTCTTCAGGACTAGCGGTACAAGAGACCCAGTACTTC. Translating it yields CASSSSGLAVQETQYF.

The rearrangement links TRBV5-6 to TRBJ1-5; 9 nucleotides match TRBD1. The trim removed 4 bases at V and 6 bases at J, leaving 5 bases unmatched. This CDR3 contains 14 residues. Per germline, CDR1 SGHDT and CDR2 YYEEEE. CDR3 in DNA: TGTGCCAGCAGCCTATTGACAGGGGGTCAGCCCCAGCATTTT. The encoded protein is CASSLLTGGQPQHF.

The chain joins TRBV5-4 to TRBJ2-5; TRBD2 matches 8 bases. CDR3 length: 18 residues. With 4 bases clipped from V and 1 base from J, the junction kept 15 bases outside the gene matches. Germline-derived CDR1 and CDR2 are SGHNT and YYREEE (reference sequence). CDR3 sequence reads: CASSRSANLAGAQETQYF. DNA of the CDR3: TGTGCCAGCAGCCGGAGCGCAAATCTAGCGGGTGCCCAAGAGACCCAGTACTTC. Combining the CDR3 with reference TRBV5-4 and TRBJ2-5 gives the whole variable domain ETGVTQSPTHLIKTRGQQVTLRCSSQSGHNTVSWYQQALGQGPQFIFQYYREEENGRGNFPPRFSGLQFPNYSSELNVNALELDDSALYLCASSRSANLAGAQETQYFGPGTRLLVL.

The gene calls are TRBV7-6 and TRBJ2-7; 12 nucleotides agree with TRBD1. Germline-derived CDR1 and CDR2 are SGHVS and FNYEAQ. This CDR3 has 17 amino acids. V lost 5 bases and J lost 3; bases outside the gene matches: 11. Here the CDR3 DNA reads TGTGCCAGCAGCCCCGGGACAGGGGGCCTTAATTTCTACGAGCAGTACTTC. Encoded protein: CASSPGTGGLNFYEQYF.

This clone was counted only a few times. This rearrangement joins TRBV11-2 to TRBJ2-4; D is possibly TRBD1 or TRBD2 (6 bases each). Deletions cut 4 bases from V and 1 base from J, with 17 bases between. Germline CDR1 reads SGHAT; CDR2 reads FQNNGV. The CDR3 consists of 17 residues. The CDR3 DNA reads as TGTGCCAGCAGCTCCCTTGGCGGAGGGGGTGCCAAAAACATTCAGTACTTC. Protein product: CASSSLGGGGAKNIQYF.

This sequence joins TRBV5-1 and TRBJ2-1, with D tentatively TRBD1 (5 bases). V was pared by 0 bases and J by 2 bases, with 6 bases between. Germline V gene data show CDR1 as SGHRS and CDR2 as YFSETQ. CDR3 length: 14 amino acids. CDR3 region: CASSLDRTYNEQFF. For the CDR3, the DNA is TGCGCCAGCAGCTTGGACAGGACCTACAATGAGCAGTTCTTC.

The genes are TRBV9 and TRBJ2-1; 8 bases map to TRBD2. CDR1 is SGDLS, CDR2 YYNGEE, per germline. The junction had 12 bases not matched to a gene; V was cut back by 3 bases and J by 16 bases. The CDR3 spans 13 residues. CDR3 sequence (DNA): TGTGCCAGCAGCGCTTCCCTCCGGGGACTAGTTTTCTTC. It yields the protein CASSASLRGLVFF.

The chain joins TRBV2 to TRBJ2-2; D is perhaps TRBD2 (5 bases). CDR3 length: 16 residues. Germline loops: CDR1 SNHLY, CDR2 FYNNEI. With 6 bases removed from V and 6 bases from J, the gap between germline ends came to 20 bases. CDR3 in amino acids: CASSHGGWEFAGELFF. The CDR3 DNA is TGTGCCAGCAGCCACGGCGGGTGGGAGTTTGCCGGGGAGCTGTTTTTT.

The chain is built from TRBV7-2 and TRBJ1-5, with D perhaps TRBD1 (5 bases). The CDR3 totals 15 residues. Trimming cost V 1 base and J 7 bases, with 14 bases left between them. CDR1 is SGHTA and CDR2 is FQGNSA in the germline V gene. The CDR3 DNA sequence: TGTGCCAGCAGCTTAGTGTCGGGGGGGGAACAGCCCCAGCATTTT. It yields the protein CASSLVSGGEQPQHF.

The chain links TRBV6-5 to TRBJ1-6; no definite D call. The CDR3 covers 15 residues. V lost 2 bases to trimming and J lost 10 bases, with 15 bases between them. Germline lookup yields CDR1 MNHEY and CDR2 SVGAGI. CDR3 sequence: CASSYRRSGNSPLHF. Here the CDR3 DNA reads TGTGCCAGCAGTTACCGTCGAAGTGGGAACTCACCCCTCCACTTT.

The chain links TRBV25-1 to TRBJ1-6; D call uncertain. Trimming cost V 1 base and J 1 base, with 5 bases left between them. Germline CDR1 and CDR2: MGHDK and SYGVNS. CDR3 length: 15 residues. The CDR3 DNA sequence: TGTGCCAGCAGTGAATTCGGTTCCTATAATTCACCCCTCCACTTT. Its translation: CASSEFGSYNSPLHF. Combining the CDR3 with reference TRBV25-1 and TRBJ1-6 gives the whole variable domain EADIYQTPRYLVIGTGKKITLECSQTMGHDKMYWYQQDPGMELHLIHYSYGVNSTEKGDLSSESTVSRIRTEHFPLTLESARPSHTSQYLCASSEFGSYNSPLHFGNGTRLTVT.

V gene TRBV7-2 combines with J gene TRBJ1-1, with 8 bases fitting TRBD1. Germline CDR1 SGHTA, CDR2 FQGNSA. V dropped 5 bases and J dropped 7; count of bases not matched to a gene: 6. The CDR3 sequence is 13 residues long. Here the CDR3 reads CASSPGDRGEAFF. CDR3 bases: TGTGCCAGCAGCCCAGGCGACAGGGGTGAAGCTTTCTTT.

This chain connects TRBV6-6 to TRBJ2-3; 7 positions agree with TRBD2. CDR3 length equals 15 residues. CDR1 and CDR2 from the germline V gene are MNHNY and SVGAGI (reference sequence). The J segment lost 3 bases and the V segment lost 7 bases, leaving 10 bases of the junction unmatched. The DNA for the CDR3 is TGTGCCAGCACCTCCGGAGGGGAGGGGACAGATACGCAGTATTTT. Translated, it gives CASTSGGEGTDTQYF.

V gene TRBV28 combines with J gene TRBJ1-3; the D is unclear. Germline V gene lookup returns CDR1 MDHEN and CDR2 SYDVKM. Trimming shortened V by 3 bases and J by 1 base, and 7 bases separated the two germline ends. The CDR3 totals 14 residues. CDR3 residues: CASSFSVSGNTIYF. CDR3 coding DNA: TGTGCCAGCAGTTTTTCGGTATCTGGAAACACCATATATTTT.

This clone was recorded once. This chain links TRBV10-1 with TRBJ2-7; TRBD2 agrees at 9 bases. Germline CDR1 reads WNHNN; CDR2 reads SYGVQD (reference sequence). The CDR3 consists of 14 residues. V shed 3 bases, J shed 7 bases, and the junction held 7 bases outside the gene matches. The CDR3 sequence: CASSELAGVGEQYF. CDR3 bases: TGCGCCAGCAGTGAATTAGCGGGGGTAGGGGAGCAGTACTTC.

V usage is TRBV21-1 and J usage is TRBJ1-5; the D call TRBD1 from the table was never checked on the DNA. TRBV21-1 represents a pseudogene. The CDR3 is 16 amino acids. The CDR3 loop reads CASSKGQGKGNQPQHF. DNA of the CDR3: TGTGCCAGCAGCAAGGGACAGGGGAAAGGCAATCAGCCCCAGCATTTT.

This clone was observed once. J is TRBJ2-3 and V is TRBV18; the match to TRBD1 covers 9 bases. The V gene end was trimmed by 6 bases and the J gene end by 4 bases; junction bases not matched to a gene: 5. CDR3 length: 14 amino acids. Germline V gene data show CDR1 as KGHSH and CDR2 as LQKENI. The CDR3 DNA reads TGTGCCAGCTCCAGGGACAGGGTGCCAGATACGCAGTATTTT. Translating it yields CASSRDRVPDTQYF. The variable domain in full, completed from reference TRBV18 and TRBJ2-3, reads NAGVMQNPRHLVRRRGQEARLRCSPMKGHSHVYWYRQLPEEGLKFMVYLQKENIIDESGMPKERFSAEFPKEGPSILRIQQVVRGDSAAYFCASSRDRVPDTQYFGPGTRLTVL.